The present T cell receptor (beta chain) was sequenced within a study of control samples from healthy donors and cancer patients. The repertoire was sequenced with immunoSEQ multiplex PCR; TCRdb's copy has only in-frame clones and lacks some. The sample shows some 130,000 clones, 75% to 95% of them seen only once. The V gene lost 0 bases and the J gene lost 8 bases, with 10 bases spanning the gap. The CDR3 runs 13 residues. In germline, CDR1 is SGHVS, CDR2 FNYEAQ. The clonotype was recovered from a man aged 18 to 29 in good health. Sequencing was carried out using blood. V usage is TRBV7-6 and J usage is TRBJ1-2; D unresolved. CDR3 loop: CASSLAETKGYTF. The CDR3 DNA follows: TGTGCCAGCAGCTTAGCGGAGACAAAAGGCTACACCTTC.